The clone carrying this T cell receptor beta chain came up a few times. Its antigen is unknown. This specimen belongs to a study of OX40 agonist ivuxolimab in advanced cancers. Study-wide context: Of the patients, three showed partial responses, one with hepatocellular carcinoma and two with cutaneous melanoma.

Clones were sequenced by immunoSEQ multiplex PCR, and TCRdb holds only the in-frame ones, with some missing. The sample lists under 90,000 clones, roughly four fifths seen once, with 1.4% in the top ten. J lost 2 bases, V lost 0 bases, and 7 bases had no gene match. The CDR3 length is 18 residues. Germline assignment: CDR1 LGHNA and CDR2 YNFKEQ. Study results and caveats: CD8+ T cells averaged more expanded clones than CD4+.

This rearrangement joins TRBV4-2 to TRBJ2-3; 11 bases are a match to TRBD2. The specimen was CD4+ or CD8+ T cells sorted from blood, collected in a trial of the OX40 agonist ivuxolimab. This TCR was sampled from an adult with an advanced solid tumor such as melanoma, head and neck, liver or kidney cancer. The CDR3 region is CASSQDATSGVNTDTQYF. In DNA, the CDR3 is TGTGCCAGCAGCCAAGATGCGACTAGCGGGGTGAACACAGATACGCAGTATTTT.